The next 30 T cell receptor beta chains were all read from a single sample in a study of human T cells and chemical hapten exposure. Time point given: patch test 2, 6 weeks after DPC sensitization. Treatment defined: therapeutic diphenylcyclopropenone sensitization with weekly scalp DPC. TCRdb recomputed calls from the RACE reads with MiXCR, one row per CDR3 protein. Among about 40,000 distinct CDR3 sequences, less than 4% were seen once, and the ten largest hold about 6.2%. The input for sequencing was whole blood, taken in connection with sensitization to the hapten diphenylcyclopropenone (DPC). The receptors come from a man aged 35 to 55 with alopecia areata. Some clones in this sample may be carry-over from other donors' samples.

In this sample, this clonotype turned up many times. The chain joins TRBV18 to TRBJ2-1, with D unresolved. The CDR3 is 12 amino acids. From germline, CDR1 is KGHSH and CDR2 LQKENI. The V gene lost 0 bases and the J gene lost 8 bases, with 5 bases spanning the gap. The CDR3 region is CASSPPGDEQFF. The CDR3 DNA is TGTGCCAGCTCACCACCTGGCGATGAGCAGTTCTTC.

This clonotype was counted only a few times. This chain connects TRBV12-3 or TRBV12-4 to TRBJ2-1; no clear D. Trimming took 3 bases from V and 9 from J, leaving 6 bases between them. The CDR3 has 11 residues. CDR3 sequence: CASSFRSEQFF. DNA for the CDR3: TGTGCCAGCAGTTTTAGGAGTGAGCAGTTCTTC.

The table lists this clonotype with many counts. This chain links TRBV30 with TRBJ2-2, with 9 positions matching TRBD1. The CDR3 totals 14 residues. Trimming took 7 bases from V and 1 from J; bases not matched to a gene: 4. Germline CDR1 is GTSNPN and CDR2 is SVGIG (reference sequence). CDR3 nucleotide sequence: TGTGCCTCCCGGGGACAGGGGAACACCGGGGAGCTGTTTTTT. Protein product: CASRGQGNTGELFF.

This chain links TRBV12-3 or TRBV12-4 with TRBJ1-1, with no clear D. The CDR3 has 11 amino acids. V lost 6 bases and J 2 bases, leaving 4 bases between the germline ends. CDR3 amino acids: CASRFNTEAFF. The CDR3 nucleotides are TGTGCCAGCAGATTTAACACTGAAGCTTTCTTT.

This clonotype was seen repeatedly, ten times or more. The chain is built from TRBV7-3 and TRBJ2-1; D is perhaps TRBD1 (6 bases). Trimming cost V 5 bases and J 4 bases, with 9 bases left between them. This CDR3 is 13 amino acids long. In germline, CDR1 is SGHTA, CDR2 FQGTGA. The DNA of the CDR3 is TGTGCCAGCAGCCCCACAGGGTACAATGAGCAGTTCTTC. It translates to CASSPTGYNEQFF.

This clonotype was recorded at least ten times. The rearrangement joins TRBV6-5 to TRBJ2-7; D remains ambiguous. Germline V gene lookup returns CDR1 MNHEY and CDR2 SVGAGI. Deletions cut 5 bases from V and 7 bases from J, with 15 bases between. CDR3 size: 13 residues. The CDR3 protein is CASSRDTLGEQYF. CDR3 coding DNA: TGTGCCAGCAGTCGAGATACCCTGGGGGAGCAGTACTTC.

This clonotype turned up a few times. This chain connects TRBV20-1 to TRBJ1-4; no clear D gene. Germline loops: CDR1 DFQATT, CDR2 SNEGSKA (reference sequence). Deletions cut 3 bases from V and 8 bases from J, with 16 bases between. The CDR3 totals 14 residues. The CDR3 DNA reads as TGCAGTGCTAGGGTCTGGGGATATTCGGAAAAACTGTTTTTT. This sequence encodes CSARVWGYSEKLFF.

The table lists this clonotype with many counts. This chain uses TRBV12-3 or TRBV12-4 with TRBJ2-7; 7 bases agree with TRBD1. The length of the CDR3 is 13 residues. The junction had 5 bases not matched to a gene; V was cut back by 6 bases and J by 3 bases. The CDR3 sequence: CASREGQYYEQYF. CDR3 sequence (DNA): TGTGCCAGCAGAGAGGGACAGTACTACGAGCAGTACTTC.

This clonotype was seen at least ten times. The chain recombines TRBV15 with TRBJ1-2; no firm D call. The V end was cut by 5 bases, the J end by 3 bases, with 13 bases between. The CDR3 contains 14 residues. CDR1 and CDR2 (germline): LNHNV, YYDKDF (reference sequence). The CDR3 spells CATSDNPGDYGYTF. The CDR3 coding sequence is TGTGCCACCAGCGACAACCCCGGGGACTATGGCTACACCTTC.

At least ten counts were recorded for this clonotype. The chain is built from TRBV6-6 and TRBJ1-2, with 9 bases matching TRBD1. Unmatched junction bases numbered 12, after V lost 8 bases and J lost 5 bases. The germline gives CDR1 MNHNY, CDR2 SVGAGI (reference sequence). CDR3 length equals 15 residues. CDR3 nucleotides: TGTGCCAGCGTAGATGGGCGGACAGGGGATTATGGCTACACCTTC. Protein product: CASVDGRTGDYGYTF.

This clonotype occurred many times. The rearrangement links TRBV7-2 to TRBJ1-1; D is perhaps TRBD1 (5 bases). This CDR3 has 13 amino acids. Germline loops: CDR1 SGHTA, CDR2 FQGNSA. With 4 bases removed from V and 7 bases from J, the gap between germline ends came to 13 bases. The CDR3 region has the DNA TGTGCCAGCAGCTCGGGACGGACGAATGAAGCTTTCTTT. Protein: CASSSGRTNEAFF.

This clonotype has more than one count but fewer than ten. V and J are TRBV7-9 and TRBJ2-7; the match to TRBD1 covers 10 bases. This CDR3 region has 14 residues. With 5 bases clipped from V and 6 bases from J, the junction kept 7 bases outside the gene matches. The V gene's germline CDR1 is SEHNR and CDR2 FQNEAQ (reference sequence). This chain's CDR3 is CASSRPGTGVEQYF. For the CDR3, the DNA is TGTGCCAGCAGCCGTCCCGGGACAGGGGTCGAGCAGTACTTC. The variable domain in full, with the rest retrieved from reference TRBV7-9 and TRBJ2-7, is DTGVSQNPRHKITKRGQNVTFRCDPISEHNRLYWYRQTLGQGPEFLTYFQNEAQLEKSRLLSDRFSAERPKGSFSTLEIQRTEQGDSAMYLCASSRPGTGVEQYFGPGTRLTVT.

The sample holds many counts of this clonotype. The V call is TRBV11-2, the J call TRBJ2-5; 12 nucleotides line up with TRBD2. In germline, CDR1 is SGHAT, CDR2 FQNNGV. The V gene end was trimmed by 1 base and the J gene end by 5 bases; junction bases not matched to a gene: 5. This CDR3 is 16 amino acids long. The CDR3 DNA follows: TGTGCCAGCAGCTTAGGACTAGCGGGAGAAGGGGAGACCCAGTACTTC. Its translation: CASSLGLAGEGETQYF.

This clonotype was detected many times. CDR3 protein: CASRGDRGSTGELFF. The CDR3 coding sequence is TGTGCCAGCAGAGGTGACAGGGGGTCGACCGGGGAGCTGTTTTTT. The chain joins TRBV6-5 to TRBJ2-2; 9 bases fit TRBD1. This CDR3 is 15 amino acids long. Trimming at V came to 6 bases and at J to 5 bases, leaving 7 bases not matched to a gene. Germline V gene sequence: CDR1 MNHEY, CDR2 SVGAGI.

This clonotype was seen many times. In DNA, the CDR3 is TGTGCCAGCAGCCCTGGACAACGTCTTAACTATGGCTACACCTTC. Translating gives CASSPGQRLNYGYTF. The chain recombines TRBV7-9 with TRBJ1-2; D perhaps matches TRBD1 (5 bases). The CDR3 length is 15 residues. V was clipped by 5 bases and J by 1 base, with 14 bases between them. CDR1 SEHNR and CDR2 FQNEAQ come from the germline V gene (reference sequence).

There are many counts of this clonotype. The chain employs TRBV2 and TRBJ2-3; D gene unclear. The CDR3 has 12 residues. V shed 7 bases and J shed 0 bases, with 5 bases lying between them. Germline V gene lookup returns CDR1 SNHLY and CDR2 FYNNEI. In DNA, the CDR3 is TGTGCCAGCATTCTAAGCACAGATACGCAGTATTTT. It yields the protein CASILSTDTQYF.

This clonotype was detected many times. The chain carries TRBV28 and TRBJ2-2, with 11 bases aligning to TRBD2. Losses at the gene ends were 5 bases for V and 5 bases for J; bases not matched to a gene: 4. The germline CDR1 and CDR2 sequences are MDHEN and SYDVKM. There are 15 residues in the CDR3. The CDR3 DNA follows: TGTGCCAGCAGTCCTACTAGCGGGAGAACCGGGGAGCTGTTTTTT. Translating it yields CASSPTSGRTGELFF.

There are many counts of this clonotype. The chain links TRBV7-2 to TRBJ2-3, with a possible D match to TRBD1 (7 bases). Germline V gives CDR1 SGHTA, CDR2 FQGNSA. V lost 5 bases and J lost 5, with 20 bases in between. The CDR3 totals 16 residues. The chain's CDR3 is CASSLGGGRARDTQYF. For the CDR3, the DNA is TGTGCCAGCAGCCTCGGAGGGGGCAGGGCAAGAGATACGCAGTATTTT.

This clonotype was seen at least ten times. The chain joins TRBV20-1 to TRBJ2-5, with no clear D. Germline values: CDR1 DFQATT, CDR2 SNEGSKA (reference sequence). V shed 2 bases and J shed 5 bases, with 15 bases lying between them. The CDR3 covers 14 residues. CDR3 amino acids: CSARKAAFSETQYF. The CDR3 DNA follows: TGCAGTGCTAGAAAGGCGGCCTTCTCGGAGACCCAGTACTTC.

This clonotype appeared many times. The chain combines TRBV6-2 or TRBV6-3 with TRBJ2-1; TRBD2 matches 8 bases. V shed 6 bases, J shed 9 bases, and the junction held 7 bases outside the gene matches. Germline-derived CDR1 and CDR2 are MNHEY and SVGEGT. This CDR3 contains 13 residues. The CDR3 DNA reads TGTGCCAGCAGGACGGGAGGGAGGGGTGAGCAGTTCTTC. It translates to CASRTGGRGEQFF.

This clonotype was counted many times. This chain links TRBV20-1 with TRBJ2-3; 9 positions agree with TRBD2. V was clipped by 1 base and J by 3 bases; unmatched bases: 2. Germline assignment: CDR1 DFQATT and CDR2 SNEGSKA (reference sequence). The CDR3 covers 14 residues. The CDR3 sequence: CSARGTSVTDTQYF. CDR3 coding DNA: TGCAGTGCTAGAGGGACTAGCGTAACAGATACGCAGTATTTT.

The J gene is TRBJ2-5, the V gene TRBV20-1, with 8 bases aligning to TRBD1. The CDR3 length is 15 residues. The J segment lost 5 bases and the V segment lost 6 bases, leaving 14 bases of the junction unmatched. Germline lookup yields CDR1 DFQATT and CDR2 SNEGSKA (reference sequence). This chain's CDR3 is CSARQGPPSPETQYF. The CDR3 bases are TGCAGTGCAAGACAGGGGCCACCGTCGCCCGAGACCCAGTACTTC.

This clonotype was counted a few times. This rearrangement joins TRBV20-1 to TRBJ2-6; unclear D gene. The V end lost 4 bases, the J end lost 2 bases, and 9 bases lay between the germline ends. This CDR3 is 14 amino acids long. Germline CDR1 is DFQATT and CDR2 is SNEGSKA (reference sequence). The CDR3 bases are TGCAGTGCTATACAGCGAGCTGGGGCCAACGTCCTGACTTTC. Translated: CSAIQRAGANVLTF.

This clonotype occurred many times. V usage is TRBV29-1 and J usage is TRBJ2-5; 10 positions agree with TRBD2. Trimming removed 6 bases from V and 0 bases from J; junction bases left unmatched: 10. Per germline, CDR1 SQVTM and CDR2 ANQGSEA. This CDR3 spans 16 amino acids. CDR3: CSVRGLAGAYQETQYF. CDR3 DNA sequence: TGCAGCGTGAGGGGCCTAGCGGGAGCGTACCAAGAGACCCAGTACTTC.

With regard to this clonotype: Since a much larger clone is just one base distant, this may be a read error. The rearrangement links TRBV19 to TRBJ2-2; a possible D gene is TRBD2 (6 bases). CDR1 and CDR2 from the germline V gene are LNHDA and SQIVND (reference sequence). The CDR3 consists of 11 residues. This CDR3 reads CASSLGGEQFF. DNA for the CDR3: TGTGCCAGTTCCTTGGGCGGGGAGCAGTTTTTT.

This clonotype showed up many times. V and J are TRBV6-6 and TRBJ1-1; 8 nucleotides agree with TRBD1. V was pared by 4 bases and J by 6 bases, with 10 bases of the junction left unmatched. Germline assignment: CDR1 MNHNY and CDR2 SVGAGI (reference sequence). This CDR3 region has 15 residues. CDR3 in DNA: TGTGCCAGCAGTTTTGACAGGGGCCCGGGCGCTGAAGCTTTCTTT. It specifies CASSFDRGPGAEAFF.

This clonotype occurred many times. This chain uses TRBV20-1 with TRBJ2-1; 10 nucleotides line up with TRBD2. The CDR3 extends over 15 amino acids. The V segment lost 4 bases and the J segment 5 bases; nucleotides outside the gene matches: 8. Per germline, CDR1 DFQATT and CDR2 SNEGSKA (reference sequence). CDR3 coding DNA: TGCAGTGCTACCTCAGCGGGAGGGCCGAACAATGAGCAGTTCTTC. This gives the protein CSATSAGGPNNEQFF.

This clonotype came up many times. The CDR3 DNA is TGTGCCAGCAGTTTAAAGCGACTTCAAGAGACCCAGTACTTC. It translates to CASSLKRLQETQYF. The chain has TRBV12-3 or TRBV12-4 and TRBJ2-5; no reliable D call. V was pared by 2 bases and J by 2 bases, with 9 bases between. The CDR3 is made up of 14 amino acids.

This clonotype was found many times. The chain is built from TRBV20-1 and TRBJ2-5; 8 bases are shared with TRBD2. The germline V gene encodes CDR1 DFQATT and CDR2 SNEGSKA (reference sequence). After removal of 1 base from V and 1 base from J, the junction contained 5 bases not matched to a gene. The CDR3 runs to 15 residues. The DNA for the CDR3 is TGCAGTGCTAGAGTTAGCGGGACGGCCCAAGAGACCCAGTACTTC. Residues: CSARVSGTAQETQYF.

At least ten counts were recorded for this clonotype. J is TRBJ2-7 and V is TRBV3-1, with D perhaps TRBD2 (5 bases). In germline, CDR1 is LGHDT, CDR2 YNNKEL (reference sequence). V was cut by 3 bases and J by 6 bases, with 15 bases left in between. This CDR3 has 14 residues. The CDR3 here is CASSQTTAESEQYF. Written as DNA, the CDR3 is TGTGCCAGCAGCCAGACTACCGCGGAAAGCGAGCAGTACTTC.